Below are 10 T cell receptor beta chains sequenced from a single sample in a study of shared T cell receptors in the human thymus. Assay used: immunoSEQ multiplex PCR; TCRdb lists only in-frame clones, some missing. The sample consists of approximately 68,000 clones, nearly 95% of them appearing once. The material sequenced was thymocytes. The origin of the receptors is a human donor.

The V and J genes are TRBV2 and TRBJ2-5; no reliable D call. Germline V CDR1 and CDR2: SNHLY, FYNNEI. The CDR3 sequence is 13 residues long. The germline V and J ends were trimmed by 6 bases and 1 base, with 9 bases remaining between them. The CDR3 loop reads CASRAGVQETQYF. The DNA of the CDR3 is TGTGCCAGCAGGGCAGGCGTCCAAGAGACCCAGTACTTC. Full variable domain (remainder filled in from reference TRBV2 and TRBJ2-5): EPEVTQTPSHQVTQMGQEVILRCVPISNHLYFYWYRQILGQKVEFLVSFYNNEISEKSEIFDDQFSVERPDGSNFTLKIRSTKLEDSAMYFCASRAGVQETQYFGPGTRLLVL.

This clone has just one count. The chain links TRBV27 to TRBJ1-5, with D tentatively TRBD1 (5 bases). Germline loops: CDR1 MNHEY, CDR2 SMNVEV (reference sequence). Trimming removed 5 bases from V and 5 bases from J, with 16 bases in between. This CDR3 has 15 residues. CDR3: CASSHRGVGDQPQHF. In nucleotides, the CDR3 is TGTGCCAGCAGTCACCGAGGGGTTGGAGATCAGCCCCAGCATTTT.

V is TRBV9 and J is TRBJ2-5; D is perhaps TRBD2 (5 bases). Germline assignment: CDR1 SGDLS and CDR2 YYNGEE. Deletions cut 2 bases from V and 3 bases from J, with 11 bases between. The length of the CDR3 is 14 residues. The CDR3 bases are TGTGCCAGCAGCGTGAACACGAGGGAAGAGACCCAGTACTTC. Protein sequence: CASSVNTREETQYF. The entire variable domain, with the rest obtained from reference TRBV9 and TRBJ2-5, is as follows: DSGVTQTPKHLITATGQRVTLRCSPRSGDLSVYWYQQSLDQGLQFLIQYYNGEERAKGNILERFSAQQFPDLHSELNLSSLELGDSALYFCASSVNTREETQYFGPGTRLLVL.

V usage is TRBV7-2 and J usage is TRBJ1-4; D unclear. The ends were cut back, 3 bases at V and 5 bases at J, with 7 bases in the middle. Germline-derived CDR1 and CDR2 are SGHTA and FQGNSA. The CDR3 covers 13 residues. The CDR3 protein is CASSLASNEKLFF. CDR3 bases: TGTGCCAGCAGCTTGGCAAGCAATGAAAAACTGTTTTTT.

The sample holds one count of this clone. CDR3: CASSPVRGRGMYF. The CDR3 DNA follows: TGTGCCAGCAGCCCAGTGCGTGGCCGTGGCATGTATTTT. The V and J genes are TRBV7-9 and TRBJ2-3; D remains ambiguous. V gave up 5 bases and J gave up 14 bases, with 20 bases separating them. Germline CDR1 SEHNR, CDR2 FQNEAQ (reference sequence). The CDR3 runs to 13 residues.

This clone was seen a single time. This rearrangement joins TRBV2 to TRBJ2-2, with 10 bases matching TRBD2. The CDR3 consists of 19 residues. Per germline, CDR1 SNHLY and CDR2 FYNNEI. V lost 4 bases, J lost 0 bases, and 11 bases stayed unmatched. The CDR3 loop reads CASSAQKRGGLANTGELFF. The CDR3 DNA sequence: TGTGCCAGCAGTGCTCAGAAGCGGGGGGGCTTGGCGAACACCGGGGAGCTGTTTTTT.

The rearrangement links TRBV20-1 to TRBJ1-1, with unresolved D. The CDR3 is made up of 10 amino acids. Trimming shortened V by 0 bases and J by 9 bases, and 5 bases separated the two germline ends. Germline lookup yields CDR1 DFQATT and CDR2 SNEGSKA (reference sequence). The CDR3 bases are TGCAGTGCTAGAGAGAATAAAGCTTTCTTT. This encodes CSARENKAFF.

The V and J genes are TRBV7-8 and TRBJ2-7, with 14 bases identical to TRBD2. CDR1 and CDR2 (germline): SGHVS, FQNEAQ. The CDR3 sequence is 20 residues long. Losses at the gene ends were 1 base for V and 3 bases for J; bases not matched to a gene: 14. This CDR3 reads CASSLEMGTETSGGDYEQYF. The DNA of the CDR3 is TGTGCCAGCAGCTTAGAAATGGGGACAGAGACTAGCGGGGGGGACTACGAGCAGTACTTC.

The gene calls are TRBV7-9 and TRBJ2-3; D gene unclear. Trimming pared 0 bases from V and 6 bases from J, leaving 16 bases between. Per germline, CDR1 SEHNR and CDR2 FQNEAQ (reference sequence). The CDR3 spans 16 residues. CDR3 residues: CASSLAENLHFDTQYF. The CDR3 DNA follows: TGTGCCAGCAGCTTAGCGGAAAACCTCCATTTCGATACGCAGTATTTT.

The chain couples TRBV19 to TRBJ1-2, with D hard to call. V was shortened by 0 bases and J by 4 bases, with 9 bases between the two germline ends. Germline-derived CDR1 and CDR2 are LNHDA and SQIVND (reference sequence). This CDR3 has 14 residues. The CDR3 DNA reads as TGTGCCAGTAGTATAGAGCCTGGTGGCTATGGCTACACCTTC. This codes for CASSIEPGGYGYTF.